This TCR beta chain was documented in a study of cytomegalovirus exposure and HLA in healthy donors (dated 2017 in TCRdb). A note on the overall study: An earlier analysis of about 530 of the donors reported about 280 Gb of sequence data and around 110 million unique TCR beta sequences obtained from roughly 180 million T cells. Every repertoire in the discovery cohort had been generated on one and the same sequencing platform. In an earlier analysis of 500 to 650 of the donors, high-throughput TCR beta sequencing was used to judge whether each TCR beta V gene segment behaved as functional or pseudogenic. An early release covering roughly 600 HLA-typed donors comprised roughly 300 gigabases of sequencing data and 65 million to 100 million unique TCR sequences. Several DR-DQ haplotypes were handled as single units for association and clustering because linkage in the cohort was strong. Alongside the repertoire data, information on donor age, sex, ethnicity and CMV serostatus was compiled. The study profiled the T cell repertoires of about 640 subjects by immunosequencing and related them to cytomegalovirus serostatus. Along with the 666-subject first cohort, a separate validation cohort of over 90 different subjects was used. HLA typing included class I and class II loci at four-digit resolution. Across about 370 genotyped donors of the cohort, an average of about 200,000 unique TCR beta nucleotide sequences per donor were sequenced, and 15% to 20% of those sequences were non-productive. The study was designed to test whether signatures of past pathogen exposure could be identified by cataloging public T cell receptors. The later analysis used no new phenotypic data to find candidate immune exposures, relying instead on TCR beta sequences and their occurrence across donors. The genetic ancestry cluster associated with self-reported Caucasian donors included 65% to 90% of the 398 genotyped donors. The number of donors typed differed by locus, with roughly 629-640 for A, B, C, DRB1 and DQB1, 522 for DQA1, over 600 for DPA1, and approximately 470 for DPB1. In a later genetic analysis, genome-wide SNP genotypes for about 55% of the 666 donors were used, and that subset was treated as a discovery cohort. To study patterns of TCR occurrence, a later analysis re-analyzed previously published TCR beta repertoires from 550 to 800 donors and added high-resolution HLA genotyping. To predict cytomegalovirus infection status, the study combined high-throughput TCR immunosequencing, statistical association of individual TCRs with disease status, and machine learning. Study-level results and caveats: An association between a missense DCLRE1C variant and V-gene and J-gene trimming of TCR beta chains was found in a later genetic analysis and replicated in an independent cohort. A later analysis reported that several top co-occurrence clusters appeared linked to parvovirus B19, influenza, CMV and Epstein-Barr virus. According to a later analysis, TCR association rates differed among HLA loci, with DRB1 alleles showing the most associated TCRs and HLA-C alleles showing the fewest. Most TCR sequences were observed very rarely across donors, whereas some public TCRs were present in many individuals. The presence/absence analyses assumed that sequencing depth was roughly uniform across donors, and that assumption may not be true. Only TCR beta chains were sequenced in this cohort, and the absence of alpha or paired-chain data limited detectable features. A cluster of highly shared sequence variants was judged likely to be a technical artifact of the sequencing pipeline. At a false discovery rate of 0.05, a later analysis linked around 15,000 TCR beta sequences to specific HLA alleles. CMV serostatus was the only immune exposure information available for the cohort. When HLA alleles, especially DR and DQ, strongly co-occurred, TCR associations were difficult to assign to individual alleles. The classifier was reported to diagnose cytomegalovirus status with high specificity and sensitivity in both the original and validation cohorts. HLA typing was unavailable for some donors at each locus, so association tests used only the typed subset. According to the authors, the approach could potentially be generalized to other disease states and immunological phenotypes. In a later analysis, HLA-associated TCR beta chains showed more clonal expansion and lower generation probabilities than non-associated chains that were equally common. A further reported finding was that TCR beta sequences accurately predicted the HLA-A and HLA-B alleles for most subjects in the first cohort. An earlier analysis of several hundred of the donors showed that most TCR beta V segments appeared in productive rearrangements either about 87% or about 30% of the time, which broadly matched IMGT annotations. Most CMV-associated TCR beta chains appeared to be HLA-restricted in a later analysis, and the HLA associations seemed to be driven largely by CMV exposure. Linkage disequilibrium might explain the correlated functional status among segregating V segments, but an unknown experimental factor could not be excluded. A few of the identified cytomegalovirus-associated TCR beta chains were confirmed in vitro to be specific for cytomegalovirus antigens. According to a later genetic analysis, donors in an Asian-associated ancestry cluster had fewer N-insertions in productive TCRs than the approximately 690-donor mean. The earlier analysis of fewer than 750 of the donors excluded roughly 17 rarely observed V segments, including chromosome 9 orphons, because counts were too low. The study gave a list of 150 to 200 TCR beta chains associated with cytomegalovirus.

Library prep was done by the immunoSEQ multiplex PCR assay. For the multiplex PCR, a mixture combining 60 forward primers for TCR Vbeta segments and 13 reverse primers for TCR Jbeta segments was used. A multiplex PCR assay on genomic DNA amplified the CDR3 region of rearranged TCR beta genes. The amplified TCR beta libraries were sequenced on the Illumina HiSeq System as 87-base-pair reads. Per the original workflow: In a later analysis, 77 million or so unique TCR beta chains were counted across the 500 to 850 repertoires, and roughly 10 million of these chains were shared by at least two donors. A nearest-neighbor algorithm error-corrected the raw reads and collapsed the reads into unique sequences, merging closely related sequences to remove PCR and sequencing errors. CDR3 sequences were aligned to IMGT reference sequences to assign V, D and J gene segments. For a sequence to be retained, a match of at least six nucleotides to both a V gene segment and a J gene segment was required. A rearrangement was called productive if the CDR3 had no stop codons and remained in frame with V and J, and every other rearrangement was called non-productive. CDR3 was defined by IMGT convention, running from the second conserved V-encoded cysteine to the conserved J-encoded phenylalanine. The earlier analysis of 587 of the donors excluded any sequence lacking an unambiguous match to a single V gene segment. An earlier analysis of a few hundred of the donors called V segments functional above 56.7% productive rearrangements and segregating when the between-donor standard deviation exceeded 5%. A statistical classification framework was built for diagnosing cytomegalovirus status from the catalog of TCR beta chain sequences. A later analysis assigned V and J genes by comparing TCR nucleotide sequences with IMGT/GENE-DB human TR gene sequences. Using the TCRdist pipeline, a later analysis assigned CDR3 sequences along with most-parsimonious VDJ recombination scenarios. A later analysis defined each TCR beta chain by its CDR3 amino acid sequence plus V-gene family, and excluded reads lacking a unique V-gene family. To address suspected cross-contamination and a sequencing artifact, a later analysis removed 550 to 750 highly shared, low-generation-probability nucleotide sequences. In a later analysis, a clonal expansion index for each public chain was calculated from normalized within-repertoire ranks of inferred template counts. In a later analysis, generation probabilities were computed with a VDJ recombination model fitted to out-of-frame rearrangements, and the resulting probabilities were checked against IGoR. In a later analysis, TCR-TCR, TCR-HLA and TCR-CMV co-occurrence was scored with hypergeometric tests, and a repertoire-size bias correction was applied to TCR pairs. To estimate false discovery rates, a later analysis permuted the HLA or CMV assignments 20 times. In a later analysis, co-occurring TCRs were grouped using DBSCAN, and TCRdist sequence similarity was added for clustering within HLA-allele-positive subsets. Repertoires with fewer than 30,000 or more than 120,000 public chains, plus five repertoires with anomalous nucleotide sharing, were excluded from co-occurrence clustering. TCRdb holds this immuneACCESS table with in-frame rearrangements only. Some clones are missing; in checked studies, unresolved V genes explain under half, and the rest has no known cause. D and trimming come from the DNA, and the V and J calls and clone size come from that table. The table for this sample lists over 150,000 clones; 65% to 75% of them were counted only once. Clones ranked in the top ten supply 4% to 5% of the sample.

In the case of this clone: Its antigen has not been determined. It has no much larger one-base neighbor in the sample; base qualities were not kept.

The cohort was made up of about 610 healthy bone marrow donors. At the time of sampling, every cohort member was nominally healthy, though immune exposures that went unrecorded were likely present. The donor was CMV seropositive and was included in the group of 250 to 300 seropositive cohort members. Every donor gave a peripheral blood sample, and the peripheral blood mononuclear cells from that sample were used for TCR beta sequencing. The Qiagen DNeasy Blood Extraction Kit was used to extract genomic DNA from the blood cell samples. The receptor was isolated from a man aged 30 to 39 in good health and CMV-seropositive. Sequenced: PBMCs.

The DNA sequence is TGTGCCAGCAGCTTACGCAGAGCGGGGAATTCACCCCTCCACTTT. It codes for CASSLRRAGNSPLHF. The chain links TRBV11-2 with TRBJ1-6; no D gene call is confident. Based on the germline V gene, the CDR1 and CDR2 sequences are SGHAT and FQNNGV. V is shortened by 2 bases, J by 7 bases, and the region joining them spans 12 bases. Spanning cysteine to phenylalanine, the CDR3 consists of 15 amino acids. Solely the CDR3 DNA is kept, with 45 bases framed from the first base. Here the CDR3 is joined to the reference TRBV11-2 and TRBJ1-6 genes, and the full variable domain is: EAGVAQSPRYKIIEKRQSVAFWCNPISGHATLYWYQQILGQGPKLLIQFQNNGVVDDSQLPKDRFSAERLKGVDSTLKIQPAKLEDSAVYLCASSLRRAGNSPLHFGNGTRLTVT.